Presented here are 20 T cell receptor beta chains from one specimen sequenced in a study of blood T cell repertoires in COVID-19. Clones were read by immunoSEQ multiplex PCR, and TCRdb kept only the in-frame ones, dropping some. The sample lists about 120,000 clones, about four fifths occurring once. Sequencing was carried out using PBMCs or T cells enriched from blood (not recorded which). These receptors all come from a woman aged 25 to 39 who had recovered from COVID-19.

This chain connects TRBV5-4 to TRBJ1-2; D perhaps matches TRBD1 (6 bases). Trimming cost V 4 bases and J 0 bases, with 10 bases left between them. Per the germline V gene, CDR1 is SGHNT and CDR2 is YYREEE (reference sequence). This CDR3 spans 14 amino acids. The CDR3 DNA sequence: TGTGCCAGCAGCCCCGGACAGACTAACTATGGCTACACCTTC. This codes for CASSPGQTNYGYTF.

The gene calls are TRBV18 and TRBJ1-1; D ambiguous. The CDR3 has 11 amino acids. V gave up 4 bases and J gave up 7 bases, with 7 bases separating them. The germline V gene encodes CDR1 KGHSH and CDR2 LQKENI. CDR3 protein: CASSQQDEAFF. The CDR3 DNA follows: TGTGCCAGCTCACAGCAGGATGAAGCTTTCTTT.

The chain employs TRBV7-9 and TRBJ2-1, with 11 bases that match TRBD1. Per the germline V gene, CDR1 is SEHNR and CDR2 is FQNEAQ (reference sequence). The V gene end was trimmed by 4 bases and the J gene end by 4 bases; junction bases not matched to a gene: 3. The CDR3 is made up of 15 amino acids. The chain's CDR3 is CASSSGQGAYNEQFF. The CDR3 DNA sequence: TGTGCCAGCAGCTCCGGACAGGGGGCATACAATGAGCAGTTCTTC.

The chain is built from TRBV30 and TRBJ1-2; 7 nucleotides line up with TRBD1. This CDR3 region has 12 residues. CDR1 and CDR2 from the germline V gene are GTSNPN and SVGIG (reference sequence). Trimming removed 8 bases from V and 5 bases from J; junction bases left unmatched: 8. The CDR3 coding sequence is TGTGCCGCCCAGGGGACAGTGTATGGCTACACCTTC. Amino acids: CAAQGTVYGYTF.

This clone is judged medium-sized (0.01 to 0.1%). The CDR3 DNA reads as TGTGCCAGCAGTTTAGTGACAGACACAGATACGCAGTATTTT. It is translated as CASSLVTDTDTQYF. The chain has TRBV28 and TRBJ2-3, with D possibly being TRBD1 (5 bases). Germline V gene lookup returns CDR1 MDHEN and CDR2 SYDVKM. The V and J ends lost 2 bases and 2 bases respectively, with 8 bases between them. This CDR3 has 14 residues.

The J gene is TRBJ2-1, the V gene TRBV25-1; 10 positions match TRBD2. CDR1 is MGHDK and CDR2 is SYGVNS in the germline V gene. CDR3 size: 16 residues. The junction had 8 bases not matched to a gene; V was cut back by 1 base and J by 8 bases. The CDR3 loop reads CASSESPSGRPDEQFF. As DNA, the CDR3 is TGTGCCAGCAGTGAATCCCCTAGCGGGAGACCCGATGAGCAGTTCTTC.

Written as DNA, the CDR3 is TGCGCCAGCAGCTTGGGCGGGAGGGCCTTTTGGACCGGGGAGCTGTTTTTT. Translation gives CASSLGGRAFWTGELFF. V and J are TRBV5-1 and TRBJ2-2, with TRBD2 matching over 9 bases. The CDR3 consists of 17 residues. V was clipped by 0 bases and J by 5 bases; unmatched bases: 8. The V gene's germline CDR1 is SGHRS and CDR2 YFSETQ.

This clone came up a few times. The rearrangement joins TRBV5-1 to TRBJ1-1; D possibly corresponds to TRBD1 (5 bases). Germline CDR1 reads SGHRS; CDR2 reads YFSETQ. V was shortened by 4 bases and J by 0 bases, with 10 bases between the two germline ends. The CDR3 consists of 14 residues. This chain's CDR3 is CASSVDSLNTEAFF. CDR3 DNA sequence: TGCGCCAGCAGCGTAGACAGCCTGAACACTGAAGCTTTCTTT. Full variable domain (remainder filled in from reference TRBV5-1 and TRBJ1-1): KAGVTQTPRYLIKTRGQQVTLSCSPISGHRSVSWYQQTPGQGLQFLFEYFSETQRNKGNFPGRFSGRQFSNSRSEMNVSTLELGDSALYLCASSVDSLNTEAFFGQGTRLTVV.

The J gene is TRBJ2-3, the V gene TRBV10-3, with 11 nucleotides matching TRBD2. V was clipped by 10 bases and J by 2 bases; unmatched bases: 5. CDR1 and CDR2 (germline): ENHRY, SYGVKD. The CDR3 covers 14 residues. The CDR3 loop reads CATRTSGPTDTQYF. The CDR3 DNA sequence: TGTGCCACCCGGACTAGCGGGCCCACAGATACGCAGTATTTT.

The V and J genes are TRBV6-4 and TRBJ2-3, with 7 bases aligning to TRBD1. With V trimmed by 8 bases and J by 7 bases, 12 bases remained unmatched. Germline CDR1 and CDR2: MRHNA and SNTAGT. The CDR3 has 14 amino acids. The CDR3 DNA sequence: TGTGCCAGCGCGAGGGGGCGCCGACAAAATACGCAGTATTTT. Amino acids: CASARGRRQNTQYF.

This rearrangement joins TRBV19 to TRBJ2-2; TRBD2 matches at 7 bases. V shed 10 bases and J 5 bases; nucleotides not matched to a gene: 16. CDR1 and CDR2 (germline): LNHDA, SQIVND (reference sequence). The length of the CDR3 is 16 residues. The DNA of the CDR3 is TGTGCCACCAGAGCCCCGCAGCGGGAATGGACCGGGGAGCTGTTTTTT. This codes for CATRAPQREWTGELFF.

The chain couples TRBV9 to TRBJ1-1; D remains unclear. Per germline, CDR1 SGDLS and CDR2 YYNGEE. This CDR3 is built from 13 residues. Trimming took off 4 bases at V and 7 bases at J, with 14 bases between the two ends. The chain's CDR3 is CASSPGIAGEAFF. The CDR3 DNA sequence: TGTGCCAGCAGCCCCGGGATAGCGGGTGAAGCTTTCTTT.

V is TRBV29-1 and J is TRBJ2-7, with D possibly matching TRBD1 (5 bases). V was cut by 3 bases and J by 6 bases, with 12 bases left in between. The CDR3 has 12 residues. Germline V gene lookup returns CDR1 SQVTM and CDR2 ANQGSEA. CDR3 in DNA: TGCAGCGTTGAGTCAGGGTCTACCGAGCAGTACTTC. As protein: CSVESGSTEQYF.

The chain carries TRBV6-4 and TRBJ2-3, with 15 bases identical to TRBD2. Looked up from germline, CDR1 is MRHNA and CDR2 is SNTAGT. There are 15 residues in the CDR3. J was trimmed by 5 bases and V by 3 bases; bases with no gene match: 0. DNA for the CDR3: TGTGCCAGCAGTGAGGGACTAGCGGGAGGAGATACGCAGTATTTT. Amino acid sequence: CASSEGLAGGDTQYF.

The chain combines TRBV28 with TRBJ2-7; D remains ambiguous. CDR1 is MDHEN, CDR2 SYDVKM, per germline. V lost 7 bases, J lost 5 bases, and 18 bases lay in between. The CDR3 runs to 14 residues. For the CDR3, the DNA is TGTGCCAGCAACCCTACCACAGAATACGACGAGCAGTACTTC. Translating gives CASNPTTEYDEQYF. Looking up the rest from reference TRBV28 and TRBJ2-7 gives the full variable domain: DVKVTQSSRYLVKRTGEKVFLECVQDMDHENMFWYRQDPGLGLRLIYFSYDVKMKEKGDIPEGYSVSREKKERFSLILESASTNQTSMYLCASNPTTEYDEQYFGPGTRLTVT.

The chain has TRBV3-1 (or the pseudogene TRBV3-2) and TRBJ2-1; D may be TRBD2 (5 bases). Trimming removed 3 bases from V and 3 bases from J, with 9 bases in between. The CDR3 is 14 amino acids. The germline V gene encodes CDR1 LGHDT and CDR2 YNNKEL (reference sequence). The CDR3 here is CASSHEGIYNEQFF. The CDR3, as DNA: TGTGCCAGCAGCCACGAGGGAATCTACAATGAGCAGTTCTTC.

This clone was detected once. CDR3 residues: CAIQRDSYNEQFF. As DNA, the CDR3 is TGTGCCATCCAGCGGGACTCCTACAATGAGCAGTTCTTC. The V and J genes are TRBV12-3 or TRBV12-4 and TRBJ2-1; 7 bases match TRBD2. The CDR3 is made up of 13 amino acids. V gave up 10 bases and J gave up 0 bases; unmatched junction bases: 3.

V usage is TRBV4-2 and J usage is TRBJ1-3; unclear D gene. Germline CDR1 and CDR2: LGHNA and YNFKEQ. Trimming took 0 bases from V and 0 from J, leaving 9 bases between them. There are 16 residues in the CDR3. CDR3 DNA: TGTGCCAGCAGCCAAGATTATCCAGACTCTGGAAACACCATATATTTT. It is translated as CASSQDYPDSGNTIYF.

This chain joins TRBV18 and TRBJ1-2; D may be TRBD1 (5 bases). Trimming stripped 6 bases from V and 4 bases from J, with 12 bases between. This CDR3 is built from 13 residues. Germline V gives CDR1 KGHSH, CDR2 LQKENI. The CDR3 sequence is CASSHDRTYGYTF. As DNA, the CDR3 is TGTGCCAGCTCTCACGACAGAACCTATGGCTACACCTTC.

DNA of the CDR3: TGTGCCAGCAGCCTCGGGACAGGGGTCTACGAGCAGTACTTC. Translated: CASSLGTGVYEQYF. The gene calls are TRBV7-9 and TRBJ2-7; TRBD1 matches at 10 bases. Germline V gene lookup returns CDR1 SEHNR and CDR2 FQNEAQ (reference sequence). This CDR3 comprises 14 residues. Unmatched junction bases numbered 4, after V lost 5 bases and J lost 3 bases.